One sample yielded the 8 T cell receptor beta chains listed below, sequenced in a study of blood T cell repertoires in COVID-19 (dated by TCRdb to 2019 to 2021). Preparation of the library involved the immunoSEQ multiplex PCR assay. TCRdb's version of the immuneACCESS table is confined to in-frame rearrangements and falls short of the full clone set. An unresolved V gene accounts for under half of the shortfall where checked; the remainder is of unknown origin. Counted in this sample were under 500,000 clones; about 89% of them appeared once. 4% to 5.5% of the sample lies in the top ten. Sequencing was performed on peripheral blood. The source is a young woman with acute or convalescent COVID-19.

The chain has TRBV2 and TRBJ2-3; D perhaps matches TRBD2 (9 bases). CDR1 is SNHLY, CDR2 FYNNEI, per germline. Deletions cut 8 bases from V and 5 bases from J, with 17 bases between. This CDR3 is 14 amino acids long. The CDR3 is CASQRGDRKDTQYF. DNA for the CDR3: TGTGCCAGCCAGCGGGGGGACAGGAAAGATACGCAGTATTTT. The full variable domain, with the rest looked up from reference TRBV2 and TRBJ2-3, is EPEVTQTPSHQVTQMGQEVILRCVPISNHLYFYWYRQILGQKVEFLVSFYNNEISEKSEIFDDQFSVERPDGSNFTLKIRSTKLEDSAMYFCASQRGDRKDTQYFGPGTRLTVL.

In the case of this clone: A single base separates this from a much larger clone, so it may be a read error. The V gene is TRBV28, the J gene TRBJ2-7; D might be TRBD2 (6 bases). CDR3 length: 13 amino acids. The V gene's germline CDR1 is MDHEN and CDR2 SYDVKM. Trimming shortened V by 3 bases and J by 5 bases, and 11 bases separated the two germline ends. The CDR3 nucleotides read TGTGCCAGCAGTTTCTCCCCGGGGGACGAGCAGTACTTC. It is translated as CASSFSPGDEQYF.

The chain recombines TRBV30 with TRBJ1-3, with D tentatively TRBD1 (6 bases). V was cut by 1 base and J by 1 base, with 14 bases left in between. Germline CDR1 reads GTSNPN; CDR2 reads SVGIG (reference sequence). The CDR3 runs to 16 residues. The CDR3 protein is CAWSEGGALSGNTIYF. For the CDR3, the DNA is TGTGCCTGGAGTGAGGGGGGGGCACTATCTGGAAACACCATATATTTT.

A note on this clone: This CDR3 is also generated by other DNA sequences in the sample. The chain carries TRBV29-1 and TRBJ1-1; tentatively, D is TRBD1 (5 bases). This CDR3 region has 11 residues. Trimming took 4 bases from V and 3 from J, leaving 6 bases between them. CDR1 is SQVTM and CDR2 is ANQGSEA in the germline V gene. The CDR3: CSVGRDTEAFF. CDR3 DNA: TGCAGCGTTGGCAGGGACACTGAAGCTTTCTTT.

The chain joins TRBV6-5 to TRBJ2-1, with 13 bases aligning to TRBD2. The CDR3 is 14 amino acids. In germline, CDR1 is MNHEY, CDR2 SVGAGI. V trimming: 6 bases; J trimming: 5 bases; junction bases outside the gene matches: 1. CDR3: CASRTSGGDNEQFF. The CDR3 bases are TGTGCCAGCAGAACTAGCGGGGGGGACAATGAGCAGTTCTTC.

This rearrangement joins TRBV10-1 to TRBJ1-4, with unresolved D. V was clipped by 0 bases and J by 7 bases, with 9 bases between them. The CDR3 runs 14 residues. The germline V gene has CDR1 WNHNN and CDR2 SYGVQD (reference sequence). The CDR3 region has the DNA TGCGCCAGCAGTGAGTCGAGTGCTGGTGAAAAACTGTTTTTT. Amino acid sequence: CASSESSAGEKLFF.

The J gene is TRBJ2-7, the V gene TRBV28; weak D call: TRBD1 (6 bases). The CDR3 spans 14 residues. The germline V gene has CDR1 MDHEN and CDR2 SYDVKM. The V and J ends lost 6 bases and 3 bases respectively, with 15 bases between them. DNA for the CDR3: TGTGCCAGCAGCCTACCGGGACACCTCTACGAGCAGTACTTC. This translates into CASSLPGHLYEQYF. The entire variable domain, with the rest obtained from reference TRBV28 and TRBJ2-7, is as follows: DVKVTQSSRYLVKRTGEKVFLECVQDMDHENMFWYRQDPGLGLRLIYFSYDVKMKEKGDIPEGYSVSREKKERFSLILESASTNQTSMYLCASSLPGHLYEQYFGPGTRLTVT.

The CDR3 loop reads CASSLTSGGRDTQYF. CDR3 nucleotides: TGTGCCAGCAGCTTGACTAGCGGGGGCCGAGATACGCAGTATTTT. This chain uses TRBV7-2 with TRBJ2-3; 12 positions agree with TRBD2. The CDR3 sequence is 15 residues long. Germline V CDR1 and CDR2: SGHTA, FQGNSA. With V trimmed by 3 bases and J by 5 bases, 3 bases remained unmatched.